The following is a T cell receptor (beta chain) sequence with its context. Its antigen is still unknown. A read error may explain this, as a much larger clone is one base away. The CDR3 does not close with the conserved phenylalanine or tryptophan, likely indicating a read error. V shed 3 bases and J 0 bases; nucleotides not matched to a gene: 2. The CDR3 sequence is 15 residues long. Germline values: CDR1 MNHNS, CDR2 SASEGT. The data are from a study of regulatory T cells in long-lasting Graves disease. General study points: Segments TRBV28, TRBJ1-2 and TRBJ2-5 showed preferential usage in persistent disease.

The time point denotes: newly diagnosed GD, antithyroid drugs for less than 3 months. There was RNA extracted from PBMCs, and the TCR library was made from it. Diagnosis followed American Thyroid Association guidelines for Graves' disease. EDTA tubes collected nine milliliters of peripheral blood. Construction of the TCR beta libraries employed iRepertoire HTBI primers in conjunction with Arm-PCR of CDR3 regions. Using its own MiXCR run on the multiplex PCR reads, TCRdb lists one record per CDR3 protein. The sample comprises some 240,000 distinct CDR3 sequences, roughly a fifth of which are singletons, and approximately 10% rests with the top ten. The sample was also reused in another study, on T cells in Graves' hyperthyroidism and ophthalmopathy. This second study says: HTBI primers were employed in a first-round RT-PCR of the TCR CDR3.

This chain joins TRBV6-1 and TRBJ2-3; 8 bases align to TRBD1. This TCR derives from a woman between 25 and 40 years old with Graves disease. Here the sequenced sample was peripheral blood mononuclear cells (PBMCs), taken at new diagnosis, from a patient treated with antithyroid drugs. The CDR3 is CASSDGTGSTDTQYL. Written as DNA, the CDR3 is TGTGCCAGCAGTGACGGGACAGGCAGCACAGATACGCAGTATCTT.